This T cell receptor beta chain was identified in a study of blood T cells in healthy people across ages. Study findings and constraints: Across the age range, TCR beta diversity per million T cells fell in a roughly linear way. The study found more naive CD4+ cells and higher diversity in long-lived than aged donors.

It was with a sample-barcoded 5' primer and a J-beta primer mix that a second PCR of roughly 7 to 12 cycles was run. Each cDNA molecule was tagged by a template-switch adaptor that had 12 random nucleotides. Via MiXCR, TCRdb re-called the 5' RACE reads, giving one row per CDR3 protein. Of roughly 1.5 million distinct CDR3 sequences listed, roughly 43% are singletons. Comments on this clonotype: Its cognate antigen is unknown.

The sequence derives from a woman aged 18-29 years in good health. The sequenced material came from blood.

The DNA of the CDR3 is TGCGCCAGCAGCCAATCCCCGGCAGGGGGCACAGATACGCAGTATTTT. Translating gives CASSQSPAGGTDTQYF. This rearrangement joins TRBV4-3 to TRBJ2-3, with D possibly TRBD1 on 6 matching bases. Per germline, CDR1 LGHNA and CDR2 YSLEER. V lost 2 bases to trimming and J lost 1 base, with 13 bases between them. The CDR3 spans 16 residues.